What follows is one T cell receptor (beta chain) and its context. Assay: immunoSEQ multiplex PCR; the TCRdb copy retains only in-frame clones and omits some. The table records about 19,000 clones, about 70% of them present only once. Germline lookup yields CDR1 MNHEY and CDR2 SVGAGI. V lost 2 bases, J lost 4 bases, and 14 bases lay in between. The CDR3 extends over 15 amino acids. This entry is derived from a study of OX40 agonist ivuxolimab in advanced cancers. For the study at large: Among those treated, three patients had partial responses, one with hepatocellular carcinoma and two with cutaneous melanoma.

The receptor comes from an adult with an advanced solid tumor such as melanoma, head and neck, liver or kidney cancer. Sequences were derived from CD4+ or CD8+ T cells sorted from blood, sampled in a trial of the OX40 agonist ivuxolimab. The chain links TRBV6-5 to TRBJ1-1; D is undetermined. Written as DNA, the CDR3 is TGTGCCAGCAGTTACACCCAAACATTCGGCACTGAAGCTTTCTTT. It specifies CASSYTQTFGTEAFF.